These 18 T cell receptor beta chains originate from one sample sequenced in a study of T cells in Graves' hyperthyroidism and ophthalmopathy. From RNA transcripts, TCR beta CDR3 regions were amplified. Using the HTBI primer set, a first-round RT-PCR was run on the TCR CDR3. TCRdb reprocessed the multiplex PCR reads with MiXCR, giving one entry per CDR3 protein. In the table there are about 110,000 distinct CDR3 sequences, about a sixth of which are singletons. Sequencing was done on a sample of blood. The receptors shown here come from a woman aged 45-65 years with Graves' hyperthyroidism.

This clonotype was seen ten or more times. The chain has TRBV2 and TRBJ1-5; D is uncertain. Trimming cost V 4 bases and J 2 bases, with 12 bases left between them. Germline V gene data show CDR1 as SNHLY and CDR2 as FYNNEI. The CDR3 totals 15 residues. CDR3 in amino acids: CASSARIFGNQPQHF. The DNA for the CDR3 is TGTGCCAGCAGTGCTCGCATCTTTGGCAATCAGCCCCAGCATTTT.

The sample holds many counts of this clonotype. The chain joins TRBV10-3 to TRBJ1-1; D may be TRBD1 (6 bases). CDR3 length equals 16 residues. Germline V CDR1 and CDR2: ENHRY, SYGVKD. The V end lost 0 bases, the J end lost 1 base, and 12 bases lay between the germline ends. CDR3 sequence (DNA): TGTGCCATCAGTGAGTCTCTAGGACAGTGGAACACTGAAGCTTTCTTT. Its protein is CAISESLGQWNTEAFF.

There are a few counts of this clonotype. The rearrangement joins TRBV9 to TRBJ2-2, with 8 positions matching TRBD1. The CDR3 spans 16 residues. The J segment lost 7 bases and the V segment lost 3 bases, leaving 11 bases of the junction unmatched. Germline-derived CDR1 and CDR2 are SGDLS and YYNGEE. The CDR3 nucleotides read TGTGCCAGCAGCGCACGGGACAGGCTTTCGGGCGGGGAGCTGTTTTTT. Amino acids: CASSARDRLSGGELFF. Using reference TRBV9 and TRBJ2-2 for the parts outside the CDR3, the full variable domain is DSGVTQTPKHLITATGQRVTLRCSPRSGDLSVYWYQQSLDQGLQFLIQYYNGEERAKGNILERFSAQQFPDLHSELNLSSLELGDSALYFCASSARDRLSGGELFFGEGSRLTVL.

J is TRBJ2-3 and V is TRBV7-9; the match to TRBD2 covers 10 bases. Germline trimming cut 5 bases from V and 3 bases from J; bases unmatched to any gene: 5. The CDR3 has 15 amino acids. The V gene's germline CDR1 is SEHNR and CDR2 FQNEAQ (reference sequence). The CDR3 region is CASSPGLAETDTQYF. The CDR3 DNA sequence: TGTGCCAGCAGCCCAGGACTAGCGGAAACAGATACGCAGTATTTT.

This clonotype has ten or more counts. In nucleotides, the CDR3 is TGTGCCAGCAGCCAACCGGGACAGTACATAAATGAGCAGTTCTTC. It encodes CASSQPGQYINEQFF. The chain links TRBV7-8 to TRBJ2-1, with 7 nucleotides matching TRBD1. The V gene's germline CDR1 is SGHVS and CDR2 FQNEAQ. The junction had 11 bases not matched to a gene; V was cut back by 5 bases and J by 7 bases. This CDR3 comprises 15 residues.

The chain couples TRBV20-1 to TRBJ2-3; 11 nucleotides align to TRBD2. This CDR3 is built from 16 residues. After removal of 1 base from V and 6 bases from J, the junction contained 9 bases not matched to a gene. Germline-derived CDR1 and CDR2 are DFQATT and SNEGSKA (reference sequence). The CDR3 bases are TGCAGTGCTAGAGTGGGTAGCGGGGGGGCATCCGATACGCAGTATTTT. Residues: CSARVGSGGASDTQYF.

This clonotype appeared many times. The chain recombines TRBV5-1 with TRBJ2-1; D unclear. There are 13 residues in the CDR3. Trimming left V 5 bases short and J 7 bases short, with 13 bases between. The germline V gene has CDR1 SGHRS and CDR2 YFSETQ. CDR3 loop: CASRISDGNEQFF. In DNA, the CDR3 is TGCGCCAGCAGAATCTCCGACGGAAATGAGCAGTTCTTC. Combining the CDR3 with reference TRBV5-1 and TRBJ2-1 gives the whole variable domain KAGVTQTPRYLIKTRGQQVTLSCSPISGHRSVSWYQQTPGQGLQFLFEYFSETQRNKGNFPGRFSGRQFSNSRSEMNVSTLELGDSALYLCASRISDGNEQFFGPGTRLTVL.

This clonotype was counted at least ten times. The chain couples TRBV11-1 to TRBJ2-3, with D unclear. The length of the CDR3 is 14 residues. The germline V gene encodes CDR1 SGHAT and CDR2 FQDESV (reference sequence). V lost 4 bases and J 4 bases, leaving 12 bases between the germline ends. Here the CDR3 reads CASSSTLGSDTQYF. CDR3 DNA sequence: TGTGCCAGCAGCTCTACTCTCGGCTCAGATACGCAGTATTTT.

This clonotype showed up just a few times. The rearrangement links TRBV29-1 to TRBJ1-1; 9 bases align to TRBD1. Germline V gene sequence: CDR1 SQVTM, CDR2 ANQGSEA. The CDR3 is made up of 15 amino acids. V was pared by 1 base and J by 9 bases, with 12 bases of the junction left unmatched. The CDR3 loop reads CSVEGTGGDAGKAFF. The CDR3 nucleotides are TGCAGCGTTGAAGGAACAGGGGGCGACGCTGGAAAAGCTTTCTTT.

The CDR3 protein is CASSHRGRSETQYF. In DNA, the CDR3 is TGTGCCAGCAGTCACAGGGGGCGCTCCGAGACCCAGTACTTC. The V and J genes are TRBV28 and TRBJ2-5; 9 positions match TRBD1. CDR1 is MDHEN, CDR2 SYDVKM, per germline. V lost 5 bases, J lost 5 bases, and 6 bases stayed unmatched. The length of the CDR3 is 14 residues.

This clonotype came up many times. J is TRBJ2-5 and V is TRBV29-1, with D possibly matching TRBD2 (5 bases). Per the germline V gene, CDR1 is SQVTM and CDR2 is ANQGSEA. V lost 2 bases and J lost 5, with 6 bases in between. The CDR3 is made up of 11 amino acids. CDR3 nucleotides: TGCAGCGTTGAATGGGAGGAGACCCAGTACTTC. Protein sequence: CSVEWEETQYF.

This clonotype has at least ten counts. The rearrangement uses TRBV7-8 and TRBJ2-5; either TRBD1 or TRBD2 may supply D (5 bases each). The length of the CDR3 is 15 residues. Germline assignment: CDR1 SGHVS and CDR2 FQNEAQ. V shed 3 bases and J shed 4 bases, with 15 bases lying between them. CDR3 sequence (DNA): TGTGCCAGCAGCTTTAGTGGGACCCTCAGAGAGACCCAGTACTTC. It specifies CASSFSGTLRETQYF.

The CDR3 sequence: CASSDSRGGQLWEQFF. DNA of the CDR3: TGTGCCAGCAGTGATTCGCGGGGGGGCCAACTATGGGAGCAGTTCTTC. V and J are TRBV2 and TRBJ2-1, with 9 bases matching TRBD2. The germline V gene encodes CDR1 SNHLY and CDR2 FYNNEI. The CDR3 extends over 16 amino acids. Germline trimming cut 3 bases from V and 10 bases from J; bases unmatched to any gene: 13.

Ten or more counts support this clonotype. The chain has TRBV12-3 or TRBV12-4 and TRBJ1-1; TRBD1 matches 7 bases. The J segment lost 5 bases and the V segment lost 6 bases, leaving 9 bases of the junction unmatched. The CDR3 is made up of 14 amino acids. The CDR3 nucleotides read TGTGCCAGCAGCTTCTCAGGGGGTCGGACTGAAGCTTTCTTT. Residues: CASSFSGGRTEAFF.

This clonotype was found many times. This chain joins TRBV4-1 and TRBJ1-5, with 9 nucleotides matching TRBD1. The germline gives CDR1 MGHRA, CDR2 YSYEKL. The junction had 11 bases not matched to a gene; V was cut back by 3 bases and J by 5 bases. This CDR3 region has 17 residues. CDR3 amino acids: CASSHSTGTGRDQPQHF. CDR3 bases: TGCGCCAGCAGCCATTCAACCGGGACAGGGAGGGATCAGCCCCAGCATTTT.

The gene calls are TRBV7-9 and TRBJ1-2; possibly TRBD1 for D (5 bases). CDR3 length: 11 amino acids. Per the germline V gene, CDR1 is SEHNR and CDR2 is FQNEAQ (reference sequence). DNA of the CDR3: TGTGTGCTCCCGGGGGGTCATGGCTACACCTTC. It encodes CVLPGGHGYTF. Using reference TRBV7-9 and TRBJ1-2 for the parts outside the CDR3, the full variable domain is DTGVSQNPRHKITKRGQNVTFRCDPISEHNRLYWYRQTLGQGPEFLTYFQNEAQLEKSRLLSDRFSAERPKGSFSTLEIQRTEQGDSAMYLCVLPGGHGYTFGSGTRLTVV.

For this clonotype: One base away lies a much larger clone, so this may be a sequencing read error. J is TRBJ2-7 and V is TRBV29-1; unclear D gene. The CDR3 consists of 13 residues. The V gene's germline CDR1 is SQVTM and CDR2 ANQGSEA. The V end lost 5 bases, the J end lost 3 bases, and 14 bases lay between the germline ends. As DNA, the CDR3 is TGCAGCGTTCGGGCCTCCCGGAACTACGAGCAGTACGTC. Translation gives CSVRASRNYEQYV.

The genes are TRBV6-1 and TRBJ2-3; D is tentatively TRBD1 or TRBD2 (5 bases each). This CDR3 contains 14 residues. CDR1 and CDR2 (germline): MNHNS, SASEGT. V lost 1 base to trimming and J lost 4 bases, with 9 bases between them. The CDR3 sequence is CASSEVGGADTQYF. In DNA form, the CDR3 reads TGTGCCAGCAGTGAAGTTGGGGGAGCAGATACGCAGTATTTT.